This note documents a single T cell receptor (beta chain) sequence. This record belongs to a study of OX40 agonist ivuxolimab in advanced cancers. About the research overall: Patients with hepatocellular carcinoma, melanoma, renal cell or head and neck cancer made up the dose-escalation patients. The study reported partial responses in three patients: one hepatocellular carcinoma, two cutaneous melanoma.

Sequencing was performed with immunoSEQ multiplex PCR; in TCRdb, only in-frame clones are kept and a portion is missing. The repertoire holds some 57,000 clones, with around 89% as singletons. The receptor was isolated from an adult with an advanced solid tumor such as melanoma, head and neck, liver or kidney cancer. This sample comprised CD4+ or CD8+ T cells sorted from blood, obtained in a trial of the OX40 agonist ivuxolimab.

Here the CDR3 reads CASSLFGVDTQYF. CDR3 DNA sequence: TGTGCCAGCAGCTTATTCGGGGTAGATACGCAGTATTTT. This chain joins TRBV7-3 and TRBJ2-3; possible D gene TRBD2, 5 bases. Trimming removed 2 bases from V and 5 bases from J, with 8 bases in between. The CDR3 totals 13 residues. Germline V gene data show CDR1 as SGHTA and CDR2 as FQGTGA.